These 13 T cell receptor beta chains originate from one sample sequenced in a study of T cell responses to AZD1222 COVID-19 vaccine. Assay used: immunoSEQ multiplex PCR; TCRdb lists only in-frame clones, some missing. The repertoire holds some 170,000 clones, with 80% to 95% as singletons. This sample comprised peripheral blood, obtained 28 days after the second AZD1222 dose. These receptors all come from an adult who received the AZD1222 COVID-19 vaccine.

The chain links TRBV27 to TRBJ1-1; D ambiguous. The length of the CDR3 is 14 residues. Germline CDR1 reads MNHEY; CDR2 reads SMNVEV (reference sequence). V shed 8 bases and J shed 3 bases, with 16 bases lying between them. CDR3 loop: CASRLEGGDTEAFF. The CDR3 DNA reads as TGTGCCAGCCGCTTGGAGGGTGGGGACACTGAAGCTTTCTTT.

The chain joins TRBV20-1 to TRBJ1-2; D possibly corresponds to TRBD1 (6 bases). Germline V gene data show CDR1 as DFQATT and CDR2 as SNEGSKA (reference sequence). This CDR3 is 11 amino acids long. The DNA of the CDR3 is TGCAACTTGGGGGGCTTCTGCGGCTACACCTTC. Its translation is CNLGGFCGYTF.

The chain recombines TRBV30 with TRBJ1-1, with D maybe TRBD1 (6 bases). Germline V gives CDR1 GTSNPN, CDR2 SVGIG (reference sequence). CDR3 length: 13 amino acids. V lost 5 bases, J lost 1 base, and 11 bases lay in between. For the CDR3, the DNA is TGTGCCTGGGCACTACAGGGGAACACTGAAGCTTTCTTT. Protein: CAWALQGNTEAFF. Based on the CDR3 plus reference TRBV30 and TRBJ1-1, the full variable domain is SQTIHQWPATLVQPVGSPLSLECTVEGTSNPNLYWYRQAAGRGLQLLFYSVGIGQISSEVPQNLSASRPQDRQFILSSKKLLLSDSGFYLCAWALQGNTEAFFGQGTRLTVV.

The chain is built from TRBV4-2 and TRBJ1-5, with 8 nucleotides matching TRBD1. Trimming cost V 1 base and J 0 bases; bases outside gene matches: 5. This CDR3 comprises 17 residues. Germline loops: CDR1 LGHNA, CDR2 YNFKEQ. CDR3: CASSQGRTGLSNQPQHF. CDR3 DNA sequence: TGTGCCAGCAGCCAAGGGCGGACAGGGCTTAGCAATCAGCCCCAGCATTTT.

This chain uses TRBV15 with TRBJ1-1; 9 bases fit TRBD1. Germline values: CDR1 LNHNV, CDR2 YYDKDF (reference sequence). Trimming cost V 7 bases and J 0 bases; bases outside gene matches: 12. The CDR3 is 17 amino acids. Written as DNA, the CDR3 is TGTGCCACCACCAGGGGGGGGACAGGGTTCATGAACACTGAAGCTTTCTTT. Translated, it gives CATTRGGTGFMNTEAFF.

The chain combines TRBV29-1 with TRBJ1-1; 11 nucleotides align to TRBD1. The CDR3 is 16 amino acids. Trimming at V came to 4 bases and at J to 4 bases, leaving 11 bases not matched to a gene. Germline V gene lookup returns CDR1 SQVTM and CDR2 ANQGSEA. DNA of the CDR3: TGCAGCGTTGTGCCTTACGAGGGACAGGGGGGCACTGAAGCTTTCTTT. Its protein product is CSVVPYEGQGGTEAFF.

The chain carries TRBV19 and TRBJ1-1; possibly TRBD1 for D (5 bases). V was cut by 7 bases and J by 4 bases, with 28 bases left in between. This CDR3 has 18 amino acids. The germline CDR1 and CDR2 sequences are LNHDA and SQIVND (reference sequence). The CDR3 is CASTYIAYAMPGGTEAFF. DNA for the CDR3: TGTGCCAGTACTTATATAGCCTACGCGATGCCGGGGGGCACTGAAGCTTTCTTT.

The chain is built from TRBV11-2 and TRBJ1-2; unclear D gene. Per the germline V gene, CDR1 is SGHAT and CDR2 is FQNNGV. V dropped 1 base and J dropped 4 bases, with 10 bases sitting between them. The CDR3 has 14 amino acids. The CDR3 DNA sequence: TGTGCCAGCAGCTTAGGAGCCAGCGCCTATGGCTACACCTTC. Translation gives CASSLGASAYGYTF.

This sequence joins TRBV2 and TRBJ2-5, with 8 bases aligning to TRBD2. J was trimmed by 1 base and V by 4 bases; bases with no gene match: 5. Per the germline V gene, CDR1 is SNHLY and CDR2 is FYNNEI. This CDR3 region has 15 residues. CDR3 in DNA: TGTGCCAGCAGTGGGCTAGCGGGTACCCAAGAGACCCAGTACTTC. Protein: CASSGLAGTQETQYF.

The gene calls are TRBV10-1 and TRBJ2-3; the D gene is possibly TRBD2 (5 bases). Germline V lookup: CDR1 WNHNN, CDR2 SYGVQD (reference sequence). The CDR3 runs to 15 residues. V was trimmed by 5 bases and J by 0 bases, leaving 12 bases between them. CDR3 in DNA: TGCGCCAGCAGTCCGGACTGGACGAGCACAGATACGCAGTATTTT. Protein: CASSPDWTSTDTQYF.

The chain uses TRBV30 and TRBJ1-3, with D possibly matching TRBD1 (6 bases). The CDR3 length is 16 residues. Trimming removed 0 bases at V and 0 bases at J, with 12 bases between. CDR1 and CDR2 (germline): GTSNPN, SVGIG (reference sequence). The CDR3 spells CAWSVPGAHSGNTIYF. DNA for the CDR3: TGTGCCTGGAGTGTACCAGGGGCCCACTCTGGAAACACCATATATTTT.

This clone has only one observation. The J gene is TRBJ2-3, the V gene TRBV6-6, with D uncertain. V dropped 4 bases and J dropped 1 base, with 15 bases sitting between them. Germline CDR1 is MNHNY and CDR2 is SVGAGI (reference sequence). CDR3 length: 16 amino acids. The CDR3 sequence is CASSLGSAQGTDTQYF. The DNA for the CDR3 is TGTGCCAGCAGTTTAGGATCAGCTCAGGGCACAGATACGCAGTATTTT.

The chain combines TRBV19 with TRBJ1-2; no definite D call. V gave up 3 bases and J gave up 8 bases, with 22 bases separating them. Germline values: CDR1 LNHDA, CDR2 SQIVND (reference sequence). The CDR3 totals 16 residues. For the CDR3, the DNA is TGTGCCAGTAGTATCCCCACCCGGACCGGACCGGACGGCTACACCTTC. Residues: CASSIPTRTGPDGYTF.